Below, one TCR beta chain is given with its context. Its antigen is still unknown. Per-base qualities were not stored, and no clone one base away is much larger. This sample is part of a study of blood T cell repertoires in COVID-19 (dated by TCRdb to 2020 to 2021). Looking at the study overall: Samples from collaborators originated in the United States, Italy and Spain and spanned both the acute and convalescent phases of COVID-19. The prospective study material was composed of cDNA or gDNA derived from T cells, B-cell-depleted T cells, or PBMCs. The sample metadata nearly always contained a de-identified subject ID, COVID-19 status, age in years and sex. Where available, HLA class I and class II types were obtained from metadata supplied by the sample provider rather than from assay-based typing. Subjects who had been exposed to COVID-19, were actively infected with it, or had recovered from it provided the deeply sampled blood TCRbeta repertoires that made up the dataset. The repertoires were made available in a free public database intended to serve as a resource for research on the immune response to SARS-CoV-2. Samples were obtained from the ongoing ImmuneRACE study (first 160 participants) and from 1,254 subjects provided by 6 global collaborators.

Each collaborating institution followed its own protocols to collect whole blood in K2EDTA tubes. Collaborator samples were shipped for TCRbeta analysis as frozen whole blood, isolated PBMCs, or DNA extracted from either sample type. The study at large found these results: The amount of clinical and demographic metadata varied by source and participant and was provided uncurated.

TCRbeta CDR3 regions were amplified from genomic DNA by means of the immunoSEQ Assay, a bias-controlled multiplex PCR. Per the source publication's procedure: Nucleated cell counts per sample were estimated from amplification of reference gene primers within the assay. To quantify the absolute abundance of each unique TCRbeta CDR3 rearrangement, sequence reads were collapsed and filtered. For each sample, productive Simpson clonality was calculated by taking the square root of Simpson's diversity index across productive rearrangements. The immuneACCESS repertoire file appears here via TCRdb, limited to in-frame rearrangements. These files lack a portion of the clones; in checked studies, under half of the deficit traces to unresolved V genes, and the cause of the others is not known. From that table come the V and J calls and clone size; the DNA was used to work out D and trimming. The sample table contains just over 85,000 clones; only one count was recorded for 80% to 90% of them. Around 8.6% of the sample is taken by the ten largest.

The V and J ends are trimmed by 0 bases and 5 bases, leaving 8 bases between them. Spanning cysteine to valine, the CDR3 consists of 13 amino acids. Only CDR3 DNA is held: 39 bases, read in frame from base 1. In the germline V gene, CDR1 corresponds to MNHNS and CDR2 to SASEGT. Sequencing used peripheral blood. The source is a man aged 50 or older with acute or convalescent COVID-19. The chain couples TRBV6-1 to TRBJ2-7; the best D guess is TRBD1, with 5 bases matching. At the DNA level, the sequence is TGTGCCAGCAGTGAAGCAGGGGTACACGAGCAGTACGTC. This translates into CASSEAGVHEQYV.